This T cell receptor beta chain comes out of a study of cytomegalovirus exposure and HLA in healthy donors. For the study at large: Earlier results showed approximately 110 million unique TCR beta sequences derived from approximately 170 million T cells. Notes on the study in general: When analyzed later, a missense DCLRE1C variant was found to be linked to TCR beta V- and J-gene trimming. Reports state that TCR beta sequences accurately predicted most subjects' HLA-A and HLA-B alleles.

The J segment lost 6 bases and the V segment lost 5 bases, leaving 10 bases of the junction unmatched. The CDR3 covers 17 residues. Germline V gives CDR1 SEHNR, CDR2 FQNEAQ (reference sequence). All donors participated as healthy donors of bone marrow. As concerns this clone: The antigen remains undetermined.

The PCR was carried out with 60 Vbeta primers and 13 Jbeta primers. Data came from immunoSEQ multiplex PCR; TCRdb stores just in-frame clones and leaves some out. The sample lists more than 150,000 clones, 77% occurring once. This receptor was identified in a young man in good health and CMV-seronegative. V usage is TRBV7-9 and J usage is TRBJ2-3, with 14 bases identical to TRBD2. Sequences were obtained from PBMCs. The CDR3 DNA sequence: TGTGCCAGCAGCCCTCGACTAGCGGGGGGGCCGGGTGATACGCAGTATTTT. The encoded protein is CASSPRLAGGPGDTQYF.